These 22 T cell receptor beta chains originate from one sample sequenced in a study of T cell changes during pregnancy in multiple sclerosis. Produced via immunoSEQ multiplex PCR; TCRdb's table is partial and in-frame only. The sample records some 60,000 clones, about 89% being singletons. The source was peripheral blood, collected after pregnancy. These receptors were taken from a female donor with multiple sclerosis, enrolled in a pregnancy study.

The chain carries TRBV18 and TRBJ1-2; 10 bases agree with TRBD1. J was trimmed by 4 bases and V by 1 base; bases with no gene match: 9. Looked up from germline, CDR1 is KGHSH and CDR2 is LQKENI. This CDR3 spans 17 amino acids. CDR3 residues: CASSPQTGGAVGYGYTF. Written as DNA, the CDR3 is TGTGCCAGCTCACCACAGACAGGGGGCGCCGTCGGCTATGGCTACACCTTC.

The V call is TRBV5-4, the J call TRBJ2-5; D is ambiguous. The V gene lost 1 base and the J gene lost 0 bases, with 7 bases spanning the gap. Germline V gives CDR1 SGHNT, CDR2 YYREEE (reference sequence). The CDR3 is 14 amino acids. CDR3 residues: CASSLSSDQETQYF. CDR3 bases: TGTGCCAGCAGCTTGTCAAGCGACCAAGAGACCCAGTACTTC.

This rearrangement joins TRBV2 to TRBJ1-2; D is uncertain. This CDR3 is built from 15 residues. The V gene lost 4 bases and the J gene lost 4 bases, with 16 bases spanning the gap. Germline V gene sequence: CDR1 SNHLY, CDR2 FYNNEI. The CDR3 reads CASSGEGSPPYGYTF. In nucleotides, the CDR3 is TGTGCCAGCAGTGGAGAAGGGAGTCCCCCCTATGGCTACACCTTC.

This CDR3 is CASSPLGQGIYEQYF. The CDR3 DNA reads TGTGCCAGCAGTCCACTGGGACAGGGTATCTACGAGCAGTACTTC. The chain links TRBV28 to TRBJ2-7; 9 positions agree with TRBD1. Germline V gives CDR1 MDHEN, CDR2 SYDVKM. V lost 5 bases to trimming and J lost 3 bases; unmatched junction nucleotides: 8. This CDR3 has 15 amino acids.

The chain is built from TRBV9 and TRBJ1-2; D is undetermined. The CDR3 spans 11 residues. V shed 3 bases and J shed 8 bases, with 8 bases lying between them. Looked up from germline, CDR1 is SGDLS and CDR2 is YYNGEE. CDR3 amino acids: CASSDKVGYTF. DNA for the CDR3: TGTGCCAGCAGCGACAAAGTGGGCTACACCTTC.

This chain joins TRBV7-8 and TRBJ2-7, with TRBD2 identical over 11 bases. CDR1 and CDR2 (germline): SGHVS, FQNEAQ. V was pared by 0 bases and J by 3 bases, with 7 bases of the junction left unmatched. The CDR3 has 17 residues. Here the CDR3 reads CASSLAELAGAYYEQYF. The CDR3 DNA reads TGTGCCAGCAGCTTAGCTGAACTAGCGGGGGCGTACTACGAGCAGTACTTC.

The chain is built from TRBV28 and TRBJ1-1, with D uncertain. With 6 bases removed from V and 6 bases from J, the gap between germline ends came to 8 bases. Germline assignment: CDR1 MDHEN and CDR2 SYDVKM. The CDR3 runs 11 residues. Written as DNA, the CDR3 is TGTGCCAGCAGGTACTTCGCTGAAGCTTTCTTT. This encodes CASRYFAEAFF. Full variable domain (missing parts from reference TRBV28 and TRBJ1-1): DVKVTQSSRYLVKRTGEKVFLECVQDMDHENMFWYRQDPGLGLRLIYFSYDVKMKEKGDIPEGYSVSREKKERFSLILESASTNQTSMYLCASRYFAEAFFGQGTRLTVV.

This clone was counted only a few times. The chain has TRBV29-1 and TRBJ1-2; D is possibly TRBD1 (5 bases). CDR1 and CDR2 from the germline V gene are SQVTM and ANQGSEA. Trimming removed 3 bases at V and 5 bases at J, with 13 bases between. There are 13 residues in the CDR3. CDR3: CSVEQGSFYGYTF. The CDR3 DNA sequence: TGCAGCGTTGAGCAGGGTTCTTTTTATGGCTACACCTTC.

The chain links TRBV5-1 to TRBJ2-5; 10 positions agree with TRBD2. Germline loops: CDR1 SGHRS, CDR2 YFSETQ. The junction had 4 bases not matched to a gene; V was cut back by 1 base and J by 1 base. This CDR3 is 16 amino acids long. CDR3: CASSLMASGGQETQYF. CDR3 sequence (DNA): TGCGCCAGCAGCTTGATGGCTAGCGGGGGCCAAGAGACCCAGTACTTC.

The genes are TRBV29-1 and TRBJ1-1; D uncertain. Germline CDR1 and CDR2: SQVTM and ANQGSEA. Trimming took off 5 bases at V and 8 bases at J, with 9 bases between the two ends. The CDR3 extends over 10 amino acids. The CDR3 DNA reads TGCAGCGTTCAGCAGGCCGAAGCTTTCTTT. This gives the protein CSVQQAEAFF.

The V gene is TRBV11-2, the J gene TRBJ2-2, with a possible D match to TRBD2 (5 bases). This CDR3 is built from 15 residues. Germline V gives CDR1 SGHAT, CDR2 FQNNGV. V lost 1 base, J lost 0 bases, and 6 bases lay in between. For the CDR3, the DNA is TGTGCCAGCAGCTTAGGGACTTCGAACACCGGGGAGCTGTTTTTT. Translating it yields CASSLGTSNTGELFF.

This clone has a single count. V is TRBV7-2 and J is TRBJ1-2, with a possible D match to TRBD1 (6 bases). Per the germline V gene, CDR1 is SGHTA and CDR2 is FQGNSA. CDR3 length equals 13 residues. The V end was cut by 0 bases, the J end by 8 bases, with 10 bases between. CDR3 in amino acids: CASSLAQGWGYTF. DNA of the CDR3: TGTGCCAGCAGCTTAGCGCAGGGGTGGGGCTACACCTTC.

CDR3 sequence reads: CASSDRNTEAFF. CDR3 bases: TGTGCCAGCTCGGACAGGAACACTGAAGCTTTCTTT. V is TRBV18 and J is TRBJ1-1, with D possibly TRBD1 on 6 matching bases. CDR3 length equals 12 residues. Germline V gives CDR1 KGHSH, CDR2 LQKENI. V was shortened by 6 bases and J by 1 base, with 6 bases between the two germline ends.

The V and J genes are TRBV7-6 and TRBJ1-6, with 8 bases lining up with TRBD1. There are 15 residues in the CDR3. The germline gives CDR1 SGHVS, CDR2 FNYEAQ. Germline trimming cut 1 base from V and 13 bases from J; bases unmatched to any gene: 9. The chain's CDR3 is CASSLGAGGGPPLHF. The DNA for the CDR3 is TGTGCCAGCAGCTTAGGGGCAGGGGGCGGCCCTCCCCTCCACTTT.

This chain connects TRBV27 to TRBJ1-4, with D unresolved. Germline V gene lookup returns CDR1 MNHEY and CDR2 SMNVEV (reference sequence). This CDR3 contains 14 residues. V gave up 4 bases and J gave up 4 bases, with 10 bases separating them. The CDR3, as DNA: TGTGCCAGCAGTTCAGTCTTCAGTAATGAAAAACTGTTTTTT. Protein sequence: CASSSVFSNEKLFF.

The CDR3 DNA reads as TGTGCCAGCTCGGGGAGTGTGCGCGAGCAGTTCTTC. It yields the protein CASSGSVREQFF. J is TRBJ2-1 and V is TRBV18, with D possibly TRBD2 on 5 matching bases. Germline V gene sequence: CDR1 KGHSH, CDR2 LQKENI. The CDR3 spans 12 residues. Trimming left V 6 bases short and J 10 bases short, with 13 bases between.

The genes are TRBV5-4 and TRBJ2-3; 7 bases align to TRBD2. The CDR3 consists of 14 residues. Germline-derived CDR1 and CDR2 are SGHNT and YYREEE (reference sequence). The V gene end was trimmed by 1 base and the J gene end by 11 bases; junction bases not matched to a gene: 10. The DNA of the CDR3 is TGTGCCAGCAGCTTGCTAGCGGCCGCTACGGGGCAGTATTTT. Its translation is CASSLLAAATGQYF.

The count of this clone is one. The chain couples TRBV30 to TRBJ2-2; the match to TRBD2 covers 10 bases. After removal of 2 bases from V and 5 bases from J, the junction contained 5 bases not matched to a gene. There are 15 residues in the CDR3. The germline gives CDR1 GTSNPN, CDR2 SVGIG (reference sequence). For the CDR3, the DNA is TGTGCCTGGAGTATAACTAGCGGGGCAACCGGGGAGCTGTTTTTT. It specifies CAWSITSGATGELFF.

The chain is built from TRBV7-9 and TRBJ1-1, with D perhaps TRBD1 (6 bases). V was clipped by 6 bases and J by 5 bases, with 10 bases between them. Germline V lookup: CDR1 SEHNR, CDR2 FQNEAQ (reference sequence). This CDR3 has 12 amino acids. CDR3 bases: TGTGCCAGCAGTCAGGGGCTGACTGAAGCTTTCTTT. As protein: CASSQGLTEAFF.

This chain joins TRBV10-3 and TRBJ1-5, with a possible D match to TRBD1 (6 bases). Deletions cut 8 bases from V and 6 bases from J, with 14 bases between. Germline CDR1 reads ENHRY; CDR2 reads SYGVKD. This CDR3 region has 13 residues. In DNA form, the CDR3 reads TGTGCCATCGCCTCTGGGGGCTCTCAGCCCCAGCATTTT. Translation: CAIASGGSQPQHF.

The V and J genes are TRBV5-4 and TRBJ2-7, with D unclear. CDR1 and CDR2 from the germline V gene are SGHNT and YYREEE (reference sequence). The ends were cut back, 4 bases at V and 1 base at J, with 9 bases in the middle. This CDR3 is built from 13 residues. In DNA, the CDR3 is TGTGCCAGCAGCCGAGAAATATCCTACGAGCAGTACTTC. This translates into CASSREISYEQYF. The variable domain in full, completed from reference TRBV5-4 and TRBJ2-7, reads ETGVTQSPTHLIKTRGQQVTLRCSSQSGHNTVSWYQQALGQGPQFIFQYYREEENGRGNFPPRFSGLQFPNYSSELNVNALELDDSALYLCASSREISYEQYFGPGTRLTVT.

This clone was detected only once. The DNA is left out, because the CDR3 cannot be placed on it with certainty; the CDR3 is given as TCRdb lists it. The rearrangement links TRBV7-8 to TRBJ2-1; the table's D gene call, TRBD2, was not cross checked with the DNA. CDR1 is SGHVS, CDR2 FQNEAQ, per germline. The CDR3 spans 15 amino acids, including both terminal residues. This chain's CDR3 is CATSGRLAGNNEQFF.